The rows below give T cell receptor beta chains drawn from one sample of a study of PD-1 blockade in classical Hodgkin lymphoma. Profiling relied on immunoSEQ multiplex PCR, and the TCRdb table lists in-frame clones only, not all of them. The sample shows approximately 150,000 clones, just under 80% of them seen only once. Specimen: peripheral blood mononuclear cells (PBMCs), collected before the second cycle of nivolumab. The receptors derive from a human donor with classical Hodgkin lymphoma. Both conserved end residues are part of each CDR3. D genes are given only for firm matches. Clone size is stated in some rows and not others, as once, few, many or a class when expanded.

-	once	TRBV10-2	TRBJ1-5	TGCGCCAGCATTGGGGGGGTTGGTCAGCCCCAGCATTTT	CASIGGVGQPQHF
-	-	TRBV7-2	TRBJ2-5	TGTGCTAGCAGCTTAGCGATAGGAGACCAAGAGACCCAGTACTTC	CASSLAIGDQETQYF
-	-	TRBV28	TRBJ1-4	TGTGCCAGCAGTTCTAACACAGAAAAACTGTTTTTT	CASSSNTEKLFF
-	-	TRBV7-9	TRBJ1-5	TGTGCCAGCAGCTTAGGCCCGAGCAATCAGCCCCAGCATTTT	CASSLGPSNQPQHF
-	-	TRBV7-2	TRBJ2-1	TGTGCCAGCAGCTTAGTACGGGGGCGTATCAATGAGCAGTTCTTC	CASSLVRGRINEQFF
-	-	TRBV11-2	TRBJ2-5	TGTGCCAGCAGCTATCAAGAGACCCAGTACTTC	CASSYQETQYF
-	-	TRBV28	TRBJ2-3	TGTGCCAGCACGGGGAGAGGGAGCCCAGATACGCAGTATTTT	CASTGRGSPDTQYF
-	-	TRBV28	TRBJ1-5	TGTGCCAGCAGTCCGGGACACTCTAGCAATCAGCCCCAGCATTTT	CASSPGHSSNQPQHF
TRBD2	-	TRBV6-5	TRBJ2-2	TGTGCCAGCAGGCTAGCGGGGGTGAACACCGGGGAGCTGTTTTTT	CASRLAGVNTGELFF
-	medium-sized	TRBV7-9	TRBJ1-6	TGTGCCAGCAGCTTGGGTTCTGGCCTCCACTTT	CASSLGSGLHF
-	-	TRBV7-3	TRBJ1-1	TGTGCCAGCAGCTTGGCCGACAGAAGCACTGAAGCTTTCTTT	CASSLADRSTEAFF
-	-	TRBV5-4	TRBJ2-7	TGTGCCAGCAGCTCGGGTCGGGACATGGGCGAGCAGTACTTC	CASSSGRDMGEQYF
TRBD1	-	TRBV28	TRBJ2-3	TGTGCCAGCACCCCGAGTCGGGACAGGGGGCTTCATACGCAGTATTTT	CASTPSRDRGLHTQYF
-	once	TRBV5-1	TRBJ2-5	TGCGCCAGCAGCTTAGATGTTGGCCAAGAGACCCAGTACTTC	CASSLDVGQETQYF
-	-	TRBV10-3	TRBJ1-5	TGTGCCATCAGTGAGAATATCAATCAGCCCCAGCATTTT	CAISENINQPQHF
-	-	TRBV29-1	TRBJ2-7	TGCAGCGCGGGGGTAGGGTCGCTGGGCGAGCAGTACTTC	CSAGVGSLGEQYF
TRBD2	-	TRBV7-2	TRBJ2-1	TGTGCCAGCAGCCCAAGACTAGCGGGAGGGCCGGGGGAGCAGTTCTTC	CASSPRLAGGPGEQFF
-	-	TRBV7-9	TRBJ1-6	TGTGCCAGCGGGGGCGGGTTCTCCTATAATTCACCCCTCCACTTT	CASGGGFSYNSPLHF
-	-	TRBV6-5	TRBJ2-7	TGTGCCAGCAGACCCCGTCCCAGCTCCTACGAGCAGTACTTC	CASRPRPSSYEQYF
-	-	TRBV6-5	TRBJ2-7	TGTGCCAGCAGTTACAGGCAGGTGCCTTTCTACGAGCAGTACTTC	CASSYRQVPFYEQYF
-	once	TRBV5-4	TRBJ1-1	TGTGCCAGCAGCTTGTTGTCGAACACTGAAGCTTTCTTT	CASSLLSNTEAFF
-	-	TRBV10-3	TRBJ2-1	TGTGCCATCAGTGATCCGGGACTCTCCTACAATGAGCAGTTCTTC	CAISDPGLSYNEQFF
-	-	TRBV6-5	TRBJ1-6	TGTGCCAGCAGCCCTACAAGATATAATTCACCCCTCCACTTT	CASSPTRYNSPLHF
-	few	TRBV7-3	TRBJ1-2	TGTGCCAGCAGCTTAACTCACTTC	CASSLTHF
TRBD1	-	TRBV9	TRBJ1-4	TGTGCCAGCAGCCCAAGTCTGGGAGGACAGGGGGCTGTTAATGAAAAACTGTTTTTT	CASSPSLGGQGAVNEKLFF
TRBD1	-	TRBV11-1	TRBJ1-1	TGTGCCAGCAGCTTACCCCGGACAGGGGTTCAGAACACTGAAGCTTTCTTT	CASSLPRTGVQNTEAFF
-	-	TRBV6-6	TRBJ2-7	TGTGCCATCAGTGAGTACGGTTACGAGCAGTACTTC	CAISEYGYEQYF
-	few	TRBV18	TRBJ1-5	TGTGCCAGCTCACCCTCCCGGGCCGTTAGCAATCAGCCCCAGCATTTT	CASSPSRAVSNQPQHF
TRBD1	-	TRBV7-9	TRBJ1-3	TGTGCCAGCGTAGGGGGCGCAAGGTCTATTGGAAACACCATATATTTT	CASVGGARSIGNTIYF
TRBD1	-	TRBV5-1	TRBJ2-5	TGCGCCAGCAGATCGACAGGGGGGCAAGAGACCCAGTACTTC	CASRSTGGQETQYF
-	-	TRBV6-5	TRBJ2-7	TGTGCCAGCAGTTACTCGCAGGCCTCCTACGAGCAGTACTTC	CASSYSQASYEQYF
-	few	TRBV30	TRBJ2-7	TGTGCCTGGAGTGTACTGATCGGGAGAGAGCAGTACTTC	CAWSVLIGREQYF
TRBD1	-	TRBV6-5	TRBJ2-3	TGTGCCAGCAGTTACTCACAGGGGAACACAGATACGCAGTATTTT	CASSYSQGNTDTQYF
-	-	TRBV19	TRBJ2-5	TGTGCCAGCTCTCGGAGGGAGACCCAGTACTTC	CASSRRETQYF
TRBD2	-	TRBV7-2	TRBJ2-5	TGTGCCAGCAGCCCTAGACTAGCGGGGGGGCAAGAGACCCAGTACTTC	CASSPRLAGGQETQYF
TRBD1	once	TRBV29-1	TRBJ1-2	TGCAGCGCCCTACAGGGGGACAGACCTTCGGGCTATGGCTACACCTTC	CSALQGDRPSGYGYTF
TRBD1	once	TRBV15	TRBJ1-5	TGTGCCACCACCCAGGACAGGGGGAGCAATCAGCCCCAGCATTTT	CATTQDRGSNQPQHF
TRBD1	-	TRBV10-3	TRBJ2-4	TGTGCCATCAGTCCTACAGGGGACATTCAGTACTTC	CAISPTGDIQYF
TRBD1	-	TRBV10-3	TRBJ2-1	TGTGCCATCAGTGGTGGCCGGGACAGGAGAGGGAATGAGCAGTTCTTC	CAISGGRDRRGNEQFF
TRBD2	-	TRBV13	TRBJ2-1	TGTGCCAGCAGTCTATGGACTAGCGGGGCGGCCTACAATGAGCAGTTCTTC	CASSLWTSGAAYNEQFF
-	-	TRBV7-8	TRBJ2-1	TGTGCCAGCAGCTTAACACCCTACAATGAGCAGTTCTTC	CASSLTPYNEQFF